These 8 T cell receptor beta chains came from one sample sequenced in a study of T-cell reconstitution after alpha-beta-depleted transplantation in children. TCRbeta library construction was performed incorporating unique molecular identifiers. In TCRdb, the PCR reads were re-called with MiXCR into one record per CDR3 protein. The sample holds over 150,000 distinct CDR3 sequences, 5% to 7.5% seen once. Sequenced material: PBMCs, taken before TCRalphabeta/CD19-depleted stem cell transplant. The receptors originated from a girl under three years old with combined immunodeficiency, due to receive a stem cell transplant.

This clonotype was counted many times. The chain joins TRBV11-1 to TRBJ2-2, with TRBD2 matching over 9 bases. This CDR3 has 18 residues. CDR1 is SGHAT, CDR2 FQDESV, per germline (reference sequence). V was pared by 0 bases and J by 5 bases, with 10 bases of the junction left unmatched. CDR3: CASSLALGSGSGTGELFF. CDR3 nucleotides: TGTGCCAGCAGCTTAGCGCTTGGTAGCGGGAGCGGTACCGGGGAGCTGTTTTTT. The complete variable domain, with remaining parts taken from reference TRBV11-1 and TRBJ2-2, reads EAEVAQSPRYKITEKSQAVAFWCDPISGHATLYWYRQILGQGPELLVQFQDESVVDDSQLPKDRFSAERLKGVDSTLKIQPAELGDSAMYLCASSLALGSGSGTGELFFGEGSRLTVL.

This chain joins TRBV4-3 and TRBJ2-5; maybe TRBD2 (6 bases). The CDR3 is 15 amino acids. The germline V and J ends were trimmed by 1 base and 2 bases, with 11 bases remaining between them. The germline V gene has CDR1 LGHNA and CDR2 YSLEER. The CDR3 sequence is CASSQGLGWQETQYF. The CDR3 nucleotides are TGCGCCAGCAGCCAAGGACTAGGTTGGCAAGAGACCCAGTACTTC.

This clonotype was picked up many times. V and J are TRBV29-1 and TRBJ2-3; 7 bases fit TRBD1. CDR1 and CDR2 from the germline V gene are SQVTM and ANQGSEA. The length of the CDR3 is 13 residues. V shed 6 bases, J shed 2 bases, and the junction held 5 bases outside the gene matches. The CDR3 DNA sequence: TGCAGCGTGCAGGGACAGTTCACAGATACGCAGTATTTT. Amino acid sequence: CSVQGQFTDTQYF.

This clonotype was seen ten or more times. This chain uses TRBV4-2 with TRBJ2-1, with no clear D. Germline lookup yields CDR1 LGHNA and CDR2 YNFKEQ. Trimming shortened V by 3 bases and J by 3 bases, and 9 bases separated the two germline ends. The CDR3 consists of 14 residues. The CDR3 DNA reads TGTGCCAGCAGCCACCCCGGACGCTACAATGAGCAGTTCTTC. The encoded protein is CASSHPGRYNEQFF.

This clonotype was detected many times. This chain links TRBV7-3 with TRBJ2-3, with 10 bases that match TRBD1. The CDR3 contains 15 residues. Germline values: CDR1 SGHTA, CDR2 FQGTGA. J was trimmed by 6 bases and V by 5 bases; bases with no gene match: 8. CDR3 DNA sequence: TGTGCCAGCAGCGGGGGACAGGGGCGATTGGATACGCAGTATTTT. Protein sequence: CASSGGQGRLDTQYF.

This clonotype came up many times. The chain carries TRBV7-9 and TRBJ2-3; tentative D call: TRBD2 (6 bases). This CDR3 has 16 amino acids. V was pared by 3 bases and J by 2 bases, with 15 bases between. Germline-derived CDR1 and CDR2 are SEHNR and FQNEAQ (reference sequence). DNA for the CDR3: TGTGCCAGCAGCTTGGTTTCGGCGGGGCCCACAGATACGCAGTATTTT. The encoded protein is CASSLVSAGPTDTQYF.

Details on this clonotype: The germline gene is not matched at one end of the junction; a read error may be the cause. This rearrangement joins TRBV20-1 to TRBJ2-1, with TRBD2 identical over 12 bases. This CDR3 is built from 17 residues. Germline V gene sequence: CDR1 DFQATT, CDR2 SNEGSKA (reference sequence). Here the CDR3 reads CCARKAGLAGGRNEQFF. In nucleotides, the CDR3 is TGCTGTGCTAGGAAGGCGGGGCTAGCGGGGGGGCGGAATGAGCAGTTCTTC.

In its sample, this clonotype was seen a few times. CDR3 sequence reads: CASSQLRVDEQFF. Here the CDR3 DNA reads TGCGCCAGCAGCCAACTCAGGGTCGATGAGCAGTTCTTC. The V gene is TRBV4-3, the J gene TRBJ2-1; perhaps TRBD1 as D (5 bases). V was trimmed by 2 bases and J by 8 bases, leaving 10 bases between them. The CDR3 sequence is 13 residues long. Germline V CDR1 and CDR2: LGHNA, YSLEER.